This TCR beta chain was profiled in a study of PD-L1 blockade in urothelial cancer. The time point: pretreatment peripheral blood. A single count supports this clone. Sequenced by immunoSEQ multiplex PCR; TCRdb stores in-frame clones only, minus some. The sample contains around 43,000 clones, about 88% of which appear only once. Per germline, CDR1 KGHSH and CDR2 LQKENI. The V and J ends lost 3 bases and 2 bases, in that order; junction bases with no gene match: 7. The CDR3 has 16 residues. The TCR originated in a donor at least 40 years old with urothelial cancer. The chain couples TRBV18 to TRBJ2-7; 10 nucleotides line up with TRBD2. Sample: PBMCs, taken around atezolizumab (anti-PD-L1) treatment. The CDR3 sequence is CASSPRTSGDTYEQYF. CDR3 DNA sequence: TGTGCCAGCTCACCCAGAACTAGCGGGGACACCTACGAGCAGTACTTC.